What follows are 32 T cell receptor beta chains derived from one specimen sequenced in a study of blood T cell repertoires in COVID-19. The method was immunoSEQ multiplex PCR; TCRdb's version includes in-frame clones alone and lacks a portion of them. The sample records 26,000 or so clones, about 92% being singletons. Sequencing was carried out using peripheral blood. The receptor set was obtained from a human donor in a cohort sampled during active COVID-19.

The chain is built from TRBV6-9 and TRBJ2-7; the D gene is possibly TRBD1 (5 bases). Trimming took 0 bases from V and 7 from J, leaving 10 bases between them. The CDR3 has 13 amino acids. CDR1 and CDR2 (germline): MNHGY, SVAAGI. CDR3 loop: CASSYSVGVEQYF. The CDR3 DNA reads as TGTGCCAGCAGTTATTCAGTAGGGGTGGAGCAGTACTTC.

For the CDR3, the DNA is TGTGCCAGCGCACCGCGACAGGGAGTGAACACTGAAGCTTTCTTT. Translating it yields CASAPRQGVNTEAFF. This chain links TRBV27 with TRBJ1-1; 7 nucleotides align to TRBD1. Looked up from germline, CDR1 is MNHEY and CDR2 is SMNVEV (reference sequence). The CDR3 covers 15 residues. V was clipped by 8 bases and J by 0 bases; unmatched bases: 9.

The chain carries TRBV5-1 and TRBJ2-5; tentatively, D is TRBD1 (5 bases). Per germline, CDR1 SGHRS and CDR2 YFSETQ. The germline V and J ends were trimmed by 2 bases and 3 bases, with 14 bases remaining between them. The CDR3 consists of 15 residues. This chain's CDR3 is CASSLILVGEETQYF. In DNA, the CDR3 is TGCGCCAGCAGCTTAATCTTGGTAGGGGAAGAGACCCAGTACTTC.

The CDR3 is CASSNQGNTEAFF. The CDR3 DNA reads as TGTGCCAGCAGCAATCAGGGTAACACTGAAGCTTTCTTT. The rearrangement joins TRBV3-1 (or the pseudogene TRBV3-2) to TRBJ1-1; D might be TRBD1 (5 bases). Trimming took off 5 bases at V and 2 bases at J, with 9 bases between the two ends. The CDR3 is 13 amino acids. Germline-derived CDR1 and CDR2 are LGHDT and YNNKEL (reference sequence).

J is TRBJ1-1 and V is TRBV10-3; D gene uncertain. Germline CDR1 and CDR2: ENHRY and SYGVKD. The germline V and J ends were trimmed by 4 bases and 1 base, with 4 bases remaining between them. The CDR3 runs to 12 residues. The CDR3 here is CAISARNTEAFF. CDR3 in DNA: TGTGCCATCAGTGCTAGGAACACTGAAGCTTTCTTT.

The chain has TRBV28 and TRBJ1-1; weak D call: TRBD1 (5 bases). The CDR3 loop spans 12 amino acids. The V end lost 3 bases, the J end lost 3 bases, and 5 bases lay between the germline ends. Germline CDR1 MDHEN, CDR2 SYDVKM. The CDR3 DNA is TGTGCCAGCAGTTTCAGGGACACTGAAGCTTTCTTT. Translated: CASSFRDTEAFF.

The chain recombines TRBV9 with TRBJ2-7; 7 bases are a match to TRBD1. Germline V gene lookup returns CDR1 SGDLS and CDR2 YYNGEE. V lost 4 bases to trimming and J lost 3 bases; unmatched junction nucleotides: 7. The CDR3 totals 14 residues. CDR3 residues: CASSIRQGIYEQYV. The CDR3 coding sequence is TGTGCCAGCAGCATTCGACAGGGAATCTACGAGCAGTACGTC.

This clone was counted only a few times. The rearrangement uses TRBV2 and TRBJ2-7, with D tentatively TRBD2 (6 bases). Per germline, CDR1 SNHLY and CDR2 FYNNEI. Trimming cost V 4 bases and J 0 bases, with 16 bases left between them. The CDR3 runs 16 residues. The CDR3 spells CASSVPWSGYSYEQYF. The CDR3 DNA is TGTGCCAGCAGTGTGCCTTGGAGCGGGTACTCCTACGAGCAGTACTTC. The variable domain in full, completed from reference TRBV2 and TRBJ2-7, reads EPEVTQTPSHQVTQMGQEVILRCVPISNHLYFYWYRQILGQKVEFLVSFYNNEISEKSEIFDDQFSVERPDGSNFTLKIRSTKLEDSAMYFCASSVPWSGYSYEQYFGPGTRLTVT.

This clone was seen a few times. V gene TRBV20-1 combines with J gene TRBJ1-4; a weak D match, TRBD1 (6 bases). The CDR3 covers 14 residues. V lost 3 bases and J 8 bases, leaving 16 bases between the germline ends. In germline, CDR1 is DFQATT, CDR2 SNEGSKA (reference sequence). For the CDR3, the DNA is TGCAGTGCTAGTGATGGGGGGGGCTGGGAAAAACTGTTTTTT. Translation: CSASDGGGWEKLFF.

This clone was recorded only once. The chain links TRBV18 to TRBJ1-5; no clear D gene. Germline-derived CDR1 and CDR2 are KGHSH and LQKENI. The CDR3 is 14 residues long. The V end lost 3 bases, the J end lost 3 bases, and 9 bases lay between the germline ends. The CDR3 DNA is TGTGCCAGCTCACCGGGCCAGCCCAATCAGCCCCAGCATTTT. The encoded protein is CASSPGQPNQPQHF.

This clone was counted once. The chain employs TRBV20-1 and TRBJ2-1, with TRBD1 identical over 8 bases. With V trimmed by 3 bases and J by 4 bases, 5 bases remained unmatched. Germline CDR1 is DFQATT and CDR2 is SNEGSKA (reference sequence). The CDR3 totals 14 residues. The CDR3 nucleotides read TGCAGTGCTAGTGGCAGGGGGCGATACAATGAGCAGTTCTTC. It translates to CSASGRGRYNEQFF.

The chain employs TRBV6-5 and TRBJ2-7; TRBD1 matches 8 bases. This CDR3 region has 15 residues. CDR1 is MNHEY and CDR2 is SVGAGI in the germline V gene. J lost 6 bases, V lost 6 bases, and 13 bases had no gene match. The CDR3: CASRDAGGGSAEQYF. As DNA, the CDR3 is TGTGCCAGCAGGGACGCAGGGGGCGGCTCTGCCGAGCAGTACTTC.

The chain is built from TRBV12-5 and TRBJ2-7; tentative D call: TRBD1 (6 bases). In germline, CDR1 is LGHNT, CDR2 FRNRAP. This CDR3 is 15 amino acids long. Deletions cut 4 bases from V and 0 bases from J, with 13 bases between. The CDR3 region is CASGSPGHLSYEQYF. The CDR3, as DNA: TGTGCTAGTGGTTCACCGGGACACCTCTCCTACGAGCAGTACTTC. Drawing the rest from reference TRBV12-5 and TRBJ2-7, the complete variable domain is DARVTQTPRHKVTEMGQEVTMRCQPILGHNTVFWYRQTMMQGLELLAYFRNRAPLDDSGMPKDRFSAEMPDATLATLKIQPSEPRDSAVYFCASGSPGHLSYEQYFGPGTRLTVT.

In DNA, the CDR3 is TGCGCCAGCAGGTCGATCGACATGACGGAACGCAATGAGCAGTTCTTC. This gives the protein CASRSIDMTERNEQFF. The chain is built from TRBV10-2 and TRBJ2-1; D not certain. The V end lost 6 bases, the J end lost 6 bases, and 21 bases lay between the germline ends. The V gene's germline CDR1 is WSHSY and CDR2 SAAADI. The CDR3 consists of 16 residues.

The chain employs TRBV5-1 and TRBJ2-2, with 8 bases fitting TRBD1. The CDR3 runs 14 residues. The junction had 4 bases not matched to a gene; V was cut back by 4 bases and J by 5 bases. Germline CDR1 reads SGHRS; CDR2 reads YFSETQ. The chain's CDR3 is CASSPGGGTGELFF. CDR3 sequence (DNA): TGCGCCAGCAGCCCAGGGGGCGGAACCGGGGAGCTGTTTTTT.

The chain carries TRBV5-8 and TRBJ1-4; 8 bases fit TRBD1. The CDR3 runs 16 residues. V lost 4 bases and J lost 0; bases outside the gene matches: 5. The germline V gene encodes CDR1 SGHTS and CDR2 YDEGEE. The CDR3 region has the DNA TGTGCCAGCAGCCAAGGACAGGGAGCAACTAATGAAAAACTGTTTTTT. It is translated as CASSQGQGATNEKLFF.

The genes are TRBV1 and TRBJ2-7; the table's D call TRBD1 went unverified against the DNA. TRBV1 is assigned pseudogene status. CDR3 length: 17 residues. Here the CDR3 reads CTSSQDRTGTSSYEQYF. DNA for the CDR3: TGCACCAGCAGCCAAGATCGGACGGGGACATCGTCCTACGAGCAGTACTTC.

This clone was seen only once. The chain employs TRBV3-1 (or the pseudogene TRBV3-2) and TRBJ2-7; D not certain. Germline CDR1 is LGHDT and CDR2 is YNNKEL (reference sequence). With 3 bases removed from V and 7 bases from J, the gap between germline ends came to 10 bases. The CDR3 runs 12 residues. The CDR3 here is CASSHAGEEQYF. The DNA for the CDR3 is TGTGCCAGCAGCCACGCTGGAGAAGAGCAGTACTTC.

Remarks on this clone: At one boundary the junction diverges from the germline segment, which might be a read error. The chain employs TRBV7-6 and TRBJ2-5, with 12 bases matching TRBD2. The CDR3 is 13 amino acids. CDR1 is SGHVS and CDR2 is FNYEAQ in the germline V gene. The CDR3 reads CASSLATGLAGNF. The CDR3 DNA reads TGTGCCAGCAGCTTAGCCACCGGACTAGCGGGGAACTTC.

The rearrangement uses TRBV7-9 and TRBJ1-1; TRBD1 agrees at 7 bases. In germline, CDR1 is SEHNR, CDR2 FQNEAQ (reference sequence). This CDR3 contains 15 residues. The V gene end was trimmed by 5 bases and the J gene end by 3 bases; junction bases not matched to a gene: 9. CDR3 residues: CASSHYRGWDTEAFF. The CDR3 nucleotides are TGTGCCAGCAGCCATTACAGGGGATGGGACACTGAAGCTTTCTTT. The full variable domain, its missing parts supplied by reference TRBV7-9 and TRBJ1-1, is DTGVSQNPRHKITKRGQNVTFRCDPISEHNRLYWYRQTLGQGPEFLTYFQNEAQLEKSRLLSDRFSAERPKGSFSTLEIQRTEQGDSAMYLCASSHYRGWDTEAFFGQGTRLTVV.

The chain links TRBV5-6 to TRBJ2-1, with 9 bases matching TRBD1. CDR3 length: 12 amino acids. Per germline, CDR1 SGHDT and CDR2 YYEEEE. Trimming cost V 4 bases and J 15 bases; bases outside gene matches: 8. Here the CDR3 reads CASSLGQGTRFF. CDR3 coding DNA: TGTGCCAGCAGCCTTGGACAGGGGACGCGGTTCTTC.

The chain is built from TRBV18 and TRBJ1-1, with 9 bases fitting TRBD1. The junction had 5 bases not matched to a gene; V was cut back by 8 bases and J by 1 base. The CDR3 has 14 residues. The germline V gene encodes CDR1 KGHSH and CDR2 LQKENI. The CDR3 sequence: CASTGQGTNTEAFF. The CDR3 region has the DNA TGTGCCAGCACAGGACAGGGGACGAACACTGAAGCTTTCTTT.

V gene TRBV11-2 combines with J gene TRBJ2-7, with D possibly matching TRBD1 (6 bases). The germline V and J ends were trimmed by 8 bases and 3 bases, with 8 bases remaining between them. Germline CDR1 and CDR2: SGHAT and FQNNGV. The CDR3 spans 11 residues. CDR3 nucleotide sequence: TGTGCCAGCCGGGACATCTACGAGCAGTACTTC. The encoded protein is CASRDIYEQYF.

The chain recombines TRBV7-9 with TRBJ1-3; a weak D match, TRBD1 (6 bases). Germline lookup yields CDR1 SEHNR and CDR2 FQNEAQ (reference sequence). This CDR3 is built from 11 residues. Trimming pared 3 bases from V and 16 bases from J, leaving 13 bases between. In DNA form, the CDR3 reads TGTGCCAGCAGCTTCACGGGACATTTGTATTTT. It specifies CASSFTGHLYF.

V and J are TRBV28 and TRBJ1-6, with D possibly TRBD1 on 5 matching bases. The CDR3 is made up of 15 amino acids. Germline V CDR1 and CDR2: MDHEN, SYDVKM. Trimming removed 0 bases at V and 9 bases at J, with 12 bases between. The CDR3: CASSLWRGESSPLHF. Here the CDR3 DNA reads TGTGCCAGCAGTTTATGGCGGGGGGAGAGTTCACCCCTCCACTTT.

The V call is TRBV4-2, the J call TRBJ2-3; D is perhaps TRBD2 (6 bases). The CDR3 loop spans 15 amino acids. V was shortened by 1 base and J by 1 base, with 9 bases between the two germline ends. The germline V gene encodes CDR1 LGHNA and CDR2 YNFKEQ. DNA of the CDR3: TGTGCCAGCAGCCAAGGACTAGGGGGCACAGATACGCAGTATTTT. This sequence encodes CASSQGLGGTDTQYF.

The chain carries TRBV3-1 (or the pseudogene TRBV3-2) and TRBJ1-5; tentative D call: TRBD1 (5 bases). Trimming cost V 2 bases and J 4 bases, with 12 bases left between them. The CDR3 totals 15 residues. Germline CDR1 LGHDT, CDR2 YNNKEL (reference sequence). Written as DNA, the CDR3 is TGTGCCAGCAGCCAACACGGGGAGGGGAATCAGCCCCAGCATTTT. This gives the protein CASSQHGEGNQPQHF.

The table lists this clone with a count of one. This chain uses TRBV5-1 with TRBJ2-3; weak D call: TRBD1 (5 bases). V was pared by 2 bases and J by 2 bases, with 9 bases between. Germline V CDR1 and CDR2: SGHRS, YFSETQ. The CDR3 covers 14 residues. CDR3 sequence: CASSLAGNTDTQYF. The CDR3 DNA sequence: TGCGCCAGCAGCTTAGCAGGGAACACAGATACGCAGTATTTT.

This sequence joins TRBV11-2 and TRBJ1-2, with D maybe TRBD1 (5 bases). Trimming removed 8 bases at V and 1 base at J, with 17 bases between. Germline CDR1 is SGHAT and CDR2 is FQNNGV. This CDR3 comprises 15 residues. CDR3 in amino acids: CASSETREVNYGYTF. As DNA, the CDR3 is TGTGCCAGCTCCGAAACCAGGGAGGTTAACTATGGCTACACCTTC.

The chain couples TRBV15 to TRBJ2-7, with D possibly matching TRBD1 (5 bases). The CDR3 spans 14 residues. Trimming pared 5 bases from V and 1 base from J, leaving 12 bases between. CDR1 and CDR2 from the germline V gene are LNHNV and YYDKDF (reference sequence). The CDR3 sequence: CATSPAQGSYEQYF. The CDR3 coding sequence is TGTGCCACCAGCCCCGCCCAGGGATCCTACGAGCAGTACTTC.

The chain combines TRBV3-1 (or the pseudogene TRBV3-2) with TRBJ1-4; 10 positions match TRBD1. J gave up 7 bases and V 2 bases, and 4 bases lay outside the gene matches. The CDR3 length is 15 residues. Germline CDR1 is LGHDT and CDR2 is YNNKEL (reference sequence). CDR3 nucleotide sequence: TGTGCCAGCAGCCAAACCGGGACAGGGGTTGAAAAACTGTTTTTT. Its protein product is CASSQTGTGVEKLFF.

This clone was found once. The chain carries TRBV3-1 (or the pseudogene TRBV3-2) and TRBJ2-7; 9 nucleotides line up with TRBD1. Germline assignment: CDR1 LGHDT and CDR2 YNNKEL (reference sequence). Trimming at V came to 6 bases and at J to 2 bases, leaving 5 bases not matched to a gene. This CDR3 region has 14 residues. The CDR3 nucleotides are TGTGCCAGCAGACTCGGACAGGGGACCTACGAGCAGTACTTC. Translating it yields CASRLGQGTYEQYF.